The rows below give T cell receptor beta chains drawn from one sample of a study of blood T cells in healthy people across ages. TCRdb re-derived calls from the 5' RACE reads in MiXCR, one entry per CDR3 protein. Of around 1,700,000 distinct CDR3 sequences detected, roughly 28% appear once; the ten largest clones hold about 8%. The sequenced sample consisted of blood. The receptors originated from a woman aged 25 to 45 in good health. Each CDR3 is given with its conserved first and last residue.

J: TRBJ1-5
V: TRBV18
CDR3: CTSSAGASNQPQHF

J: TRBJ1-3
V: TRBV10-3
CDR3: CAITPAGGRNTIYF

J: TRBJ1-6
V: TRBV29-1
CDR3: CSVGLGPTGDSPRHF

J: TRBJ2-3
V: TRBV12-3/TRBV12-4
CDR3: CASRLLDAQYF

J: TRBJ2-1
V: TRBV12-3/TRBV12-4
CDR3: CASSLSRGEFNEQFF

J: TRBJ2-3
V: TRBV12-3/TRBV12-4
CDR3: CASKPSGGDTQYF

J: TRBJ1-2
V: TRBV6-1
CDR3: CASSMTGYYGYTF

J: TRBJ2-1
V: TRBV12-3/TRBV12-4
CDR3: CASSLAGLAGVYNEQFF

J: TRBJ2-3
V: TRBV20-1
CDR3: CSASLPSGRIRTDTQYF

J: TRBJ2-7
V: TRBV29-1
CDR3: CSVEDVGGGIHEQYF

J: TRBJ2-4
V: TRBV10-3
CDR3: CAISESGENIQYF

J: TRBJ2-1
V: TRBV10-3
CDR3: CAIGGTSNHEQFF

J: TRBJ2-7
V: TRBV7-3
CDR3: CASSLGTAAGYEQYF

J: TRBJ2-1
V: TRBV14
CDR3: CASSLRRSQLGNEQFF

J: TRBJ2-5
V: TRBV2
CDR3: CASSERGGVSGTQYF

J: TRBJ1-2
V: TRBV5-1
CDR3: CASSLTDYNYGYTF

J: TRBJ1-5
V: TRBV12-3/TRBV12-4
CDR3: CASSLTGVSQPQHF

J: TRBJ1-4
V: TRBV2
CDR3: CASSDDRDDRSNEKLFF

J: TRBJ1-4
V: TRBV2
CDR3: CASHSGGASDNEKLFF

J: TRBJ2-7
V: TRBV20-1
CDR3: CSAFTSGGGRVEQYF

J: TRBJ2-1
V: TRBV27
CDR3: CASSSRDSLTYNEQFF

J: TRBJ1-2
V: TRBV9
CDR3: CASSVERGASYGYTF